In its sample, the clone carrying this T cell receptor (beta chain) was seen many times. CDR1 and CDR2 (germline): GTSNPN, SVGIG (reference sequence). J gave up 12 bases and V 5 bases, and 15 bases lay outside the gene matches. The CDR3 sequence is 14 residues long. The sample's time point: newly diagnosed GD, antithyroid drugs for less than 3 months. RNA extracted from PBMCs served as the sequencing template. Patient provenance is recorded as an endocrinology department in Xi'an, China. The source of the sample is a study of regulatory T cells in long-lasting Graves disease. HTBI primers from iRepertoire and Arm-PCR of CDR3 regions yielded the TCR beta libraries. How the authors handled the data: The samples included 60 to 65 TRBV and over 13 TRBJ segments. TCRdb recomputed calls from the multiplex PCR reads with MiXCR, one row per CDR3 protein. TCRdb's processing, not the study's, gives the V and J calls here. The sample carries 400,000 to 500,000 distinct CDR3 sequences, 16% recorded once.

A further study also used this sample, focusing on T cells in Graves' hyperthyroidism and ophthalmopathy. That work adds: The majority of expanded thyroid clonotypes above 0.001 also appeared in blood. Onset of ophthalmopathy came a median 6.5 months after the model predicted it.

The sequences come from peripheral blood mononuclear cells (PBMCs), collected at new diagnosis, from a patient treated with antithyroid drugs. The chain is built from TRBV30 and TRBJ1-4; 7 bases fit TRBD1. This TCR was sampled from a woman aged 25-40 years with Graves disease. CDR3 amino acids: CAWAYRGGVRELFF. In DNA, the CDR3 is TGTGCCTGGGCCTACAGGGGCGGGGTAAGGGAACTGTTTTTT.